Given below is one TCR beta chain in context. The CDR3 has 15 residues. The V segment lost 5 bases and the J segment 4 bases; nucleotides outside the gene matches: 8. Germline V gene sequence: CDR1 MNHEY, CDR2 SVGAGI. These data belong to a study of blood T cell repertoires in COVID-19. About the study: The United States, Italy and Spain provided the acute and convalescent COVID-19 samples. PBMCs, B-cell-depleted T cells, or T cells provided the cDNA or gDNA that made up the material.

In the original analysis: For nucleated cells, counts were estimated from reference gene primer amplification. Assay: immunoSEQ multiplex PCR; the TCRdb copy retains only in-frame clones and omits some. The DNA gave D and trimming, while V, J and clone size come from that table. The profile shows 110,000 or so clones, 65% to 80% of them singletons. The clonotype was recovered from a man between 45 and 60 years old with acute or convalescent COVID-19. The sample consisted of peripheral blood. The chain links TRBV6-5 to TRBJ1-5; TRBD1 matches 7 bases. The CDR3 bases are TGTGCCAGCAGTACGGGCGACAGGGAAAATCAGCCCCAGCATTTT. Amino acids: CASSTGDRENQPQHF.